One T cell receptor beta chain is described in this entry. These data are taken from a study of blood T cell repertoires in COVID-19. Study-wide context: Sample material is recorded as cDNA or gDNA derived from T cells, B-cell-depleted T cells, or PBMCs.

Original analysis: The authors estimated nucleated cell counts from reference gene primer amplification. Only in-frame clones appear in the TCRdb table, and some are missing; sequencing was by immunoSEQ multiplex PCR. That table is the source of V, J and clone size, and D and trimming were worked out from the DNA. The data contain some 38,000 clones, roughly 89% of them singletons. This CDR3 comprises 18 residues. The V gene lost 2 bases and the J gene lost 3 bases, with 22 bases spanning the gap. The sequenced material came from peripheral blood. The chain carries TRBV23-1 and TRBJ1-1; tentatively, D is TRBD1 (6 bases). Being an ORF, TRBV23-1 has a function that is uncertain. This receptor was obtained from a man aged 55-75 years with active or convalescent COVID-19. CDR3 amino acids: CASSQGSGPEDRHTEAFF. The CDR3 DNA is TGCGCCAGCAGTCAAGGATCAGGGCCCGAAGACAGGCACACTGAAGCTTTCTTT.